This entry features one T cell receptor (beta chain) sequence. Peripheral blood was collected from the related graft donor on the marrow donation day. This specimen comes from a study of T cells after posttransplantation cyclophosphamide. Germline V CDR1 and CDR2: SNHLY, FYNNEI. V shed 7 bases and J shed 5 bases, with 6 bases lying between them. The CDR3 has 11 residues. Only in-frame clones appear in the TCRdb table, and some are missing; sequencing was by immunoSEQ multiplex PCR. The sample holds 10,000 to 13,000 clones; approximately 95% are singletons and the top ten take 0.25% to 0.3%. Sequencing was carried out using naive CD8+ T cells sorted from PBMCs. The source of this sequence is a man between 25 and 39 years old in good health and a related stem cell transplant donor. The V call is TRBV2, the J call TRBJ2-1; no reliable D call. The CDR3 here is CASTRNNEQFF. Written as DNA, the CDR3 is TGTGCCAGCACCAGAAACAATGAGCAGTTCTTC.